This T cell receptor (beta chain) was captured by sequencing in a study of regulatory T cells in long-lasting Graves disease. The sample's time point: newly diagnosed GD, antithyroid drugs for less than 3 months. Construction of the TCR library relied on RNA isolated from PBMCs. In this sample, this clonotype turned up a few times. Its antigen is currently unknown. In building TCR beta libraries, iRepertoire HTBI primers were used together with Arm-PCR of CDR3 regions. TCRdb re-derived calls from the multiplex PCR reads in MiXCR, one entry per CDR3 protein. The sample consists of more than 300,000 distinct CDR3 sequences, 15% to 20% of them appearing once. Study outcomes and limitations: It was in persistent disease that TRBV28, TRBJ1-2 and TRBJ2-5 were favored.

CDR1 is MNHNS, CDR2 SASEGT, per germline. The ends were cut back, 5 bases at V and 0 bases at J, with 9 bases in the middle. This CDR3 region has 14 residues. These sequences were also reported in another study, on T cells in Graves' hyperthyroidism and ophthalmopathy. This second study notes: Clinicians diagnosed patients from clinical symptoms, serum thyroxine and TRAb, thyroid ultrasound and orbital computed tomography.

V is TRBV6-1 and J is TRBJ2-3; the D gene is possibly TRBD1 (6 bases). The specimen was peripheral blood mononuclear cells (PBMCs), collected at new diagnosis, from a patient treated with antithyroid drugs. The receptor's source is a young woman with Graves disease. CDR3 sequence: CASSRTASTDTQYF. The CDR3 DNA sequence: TGTGCCAGCAGTCGGACAGCTAGCACAGATACGCAGTATTTT.